The rows below give T cell receptor beta chains drawn from one sample of a study of blood T cells in healthy people across ages. One entry per CDR3 protein, called by TCRdb with MiXCR from the 5' RACE reads. The sample lists some 560,000 distinct CDR3 sequences; roughly a quarter were seen once. These data also formed part of another study, on T cells of mothers and their children.

Sequencing was done on a sample of blood. The receptor set was obtained from a boy between 2 and 15 years old in good health. The CDR3 runs from the conserved cysteine through the conserved F or W. Fields, in order: V gene, J gene, D gene, clone size, CDR3 protein, CDR3 DNA. The D gene is left open where the match is weak. Clone size is stated in some rows and not others, as once, few, many or a class when expanded.

V: TRBV7-2; J: TRBJ2-2; D: NA; size: NA; CDR3: CASSYNGLTGELFF; DNA: TGTGCCAGCAGCTACAATGGACTTACCGGGGAGCTGTTTTTT
V: TRBV7-2; J: TRBJ2-3; D: NA; size: NA; CDR3: CAGSPTAQYF; DNA: TGTGCCGGCAGCCCCACCGCCCAGTATTTT
V: TRBV7-3; J: TRBJ2-6; D: TRBD1; size: few; CDR3: CASSKRGTGSSGANVLTF; DNA: TGTGCCAGCAGCAAGCGCGGGACAGGGTCATCTGGGGCCAACGTCCTGACTTTC
V: TRBV7-2; J: TRBJ1-1; D: TRBD1; size: NA; CDR3: CASSAGQFMNTEAFF; DNA: TGTGCCAGCAGCGCGGGACAGTTCATGAACACTGAAGCTTTCTTT
V: TRBV6-1; J: TRBJ2-7; D: TRBD1; size: NA; CDR3: CASSEPTGGNYEQYF; DNA: TGTGCCAGCAGTGAACCAACAGGGGGAAACTACGAGCAGTACTTC
V: TRBV5-1; J: TRBJ1-4; D: NA; size: NA; CDR3: CASSLVSTAWNEKLFF; DNA: TGCGCCAGCAGCTTGGTCTCGACAGCGTGGAATGAAAAACTGTTTTTT
V: TRBV29-1; J: TRBJ2-1; D: TRBD2; size: NA; CDR3: CSVGLAGGREQFF; DNA: TGCAGCGTGGGACTAGCGGGGGGGCGTGAGCAGTTCTTC
V: TRBV2; J: TRBJ2-7; D: TRBD2; size: NA; CDR3: CASSERSGTSGYEQYF; DNA: TGTGCCAGCAGTGAAAGATCCGGGACTAGCGGCTACGAGCAGTACTTC
V: TRBV12-3/TRBV12-4; J: TRBJ1-5; D: TRBD1; size: NA; CDR3: CASSLGDRNSNQPQHF; DNA: TGTGCCAGCAGTTTAGGGGACAGGAATAGCAATCAGCCCCAGCATTTT
V: TRBV7-9; J: TRBJ1-4; D: TRBD1; size: NA; CDR3: CARSKGQLNEKLFF; DNA: TGTGCCCGCAGCAAGGGACAGCTCAATGAAAAACTGTTTTTT
V: TRBV7-9; J: TRBJ2-7; D: TRBD2; size: NA; CDR3: CASSPTSGGAVDEQYF; DNA: TGTGCCAGCAGTCCGACCAGCGGGGGGGCCGTAGACGAGCAGTACTTC
V: TRBV6-5; J: TRBJ1-6; D: NA; size: NA; CDR3: CASSFARISPLHF; DNA: TGTGCCAGCAGTTTCGCCCGAATATCACCCCTCCACTTT
V: TRBV11-2; J: TRBJ2-1; D: TRBD2; size: NA; CDR3: CASSLDRVAGGVNEQFF; DNA: TGTGCCAGCAGCTTAGATCGGGTGGCGGGAGGGGTGAATGAGCAGTTCTTC
V: TRBV3-1; J: TRBJ2-5; D: TRBD2; size: few; CDR3: CASSQDGTSGRSQYF; DNA: TGTGCCAGCAGCCAAGATGGGACTAGCGGACGGTCCCAGTACTTC
V: TRBV14; J: TRBJ1-2; D: NA; size: few; CDR3: CASSPGWFRQTVNYGYTF; DNA: TGTGCCAGCAGCCCTGGTTGGTTCCGTCAGACAGTAAACTATGGCTACACCTTC
V: TRBV10-2; J: TRBJ1-1; D: NA; size: few; CDR3: CASSRTAYMNTEAFF; DNA: TGCGCCAGCAGTCGGACAGCTTACATGAACACTGAAGCTTTCTTT
V: TRBV9; J: TRBJ1-1; D: TRBD1; size: few; CDR3: CASSDRQGGHTEAFF; DNA: TGTGCCAGCAGCGATCGACAGGGTGGGCACACTGAAGCCTTCTTT
V: TRBV6-5; J: TRBJ2-1; D: NA; size: few; CDR3: CASSYSAATLYTYNEQFF; DNA: TGTGCCAGCAGTTACTCGGCGGCTACACTCTATACCTACAATGAGCAGTTCTTC
V: TRBV27; J: TRBJ2-4; D: NA; size: NA; CDR3: CASSLPPRLAKNIQYF; DNA: TGTGCCAGCAGTTTACCACCCCGTTTAGCCAAAAACATTCAGTACTTC
V: TRBV4-3; J: TRBJ2-1; D: NA; size: NA; CDR3: CASSQDTGAYNEQFF; DNA: TGCGCCAGCAGCCAAGATACGGGAGCCTACAATGAGCAGTTCTTC
V: TRBV6-5; J: TRBJ1-1; D: TRBD1; size: NA; CDR3: CVSGPRGPNTEAFF; DNA: TGTGTCAGCGGACCCAGGGGGCCGAACACTGAAGCTTTCTTT
V: TRBV20-1; J: TRBJ1-4; D: TRBD1; size: few; CDR3: CSACRDRAPFLKNEKLFF; DNA: TGCAGTGCTTGCCGGGACAGGGCGCCATTCCTGAAGAATGAAAAACTGTTTTTT
V: TRBV28; J: TRBJ1-5; D: TRBD1; size: NA; CDR3: CASISQGQRVQPQHF; DNA: TGTGCCAGCATATCCCAGGGACAGCGCGTCCAGCCCCAGCATTTT
V: TRBV7-2; J: TRBJ2-7; D: TRBD2; size: NA; CDR3: CASTLAGSGDEQYF; DNA: TGTGCCAGCACCCTAGCGGGGTCCGGGGACGAGCAGTACTTC
V: TRBV25-1; J: TRBJ2-7; D: NA; size: NA; CDR3: CASSARAGTYEQYF; DNA: TGTGCCAGCAGTGCCCGGGCAGGGACGTACGAGCAGTACTTC
V: TRBV30; J: TRBJ1-2; D: TRBD1; size: few; CDR3: CACPQSRTGGNYGYTF; DNA: TGTGCCTGCCCCCAATCAAGGACAGGGGGCAACTATGGCTACACCTTC
V: TRBV5-1; J: TRBJ2-1; D: NA; size: few; CDR3: CASLRGPSSYNEQFF; DNA: TGCGCCAGCCTGCGGGGGCCGAGCTCCTACAATGAGCAGTTCTTC
V: TRBV7-2; J: TRBJ2-6; D: NA; size: NA; CDR3: CASSLRGAGALSGANVLTF; DNA: TGTGCCAGCAGCTTAAGGGGAGCAGGGGCCCTCTCTGGGGCCAACGTCCTGACTTTC
V: TRBV12-3/TRBV12-4; J: TRBJ2-4; D: NA; size: NA; CDR3: CASNMRPKNIQSF; DNA: TGTGCCAGCAATATGAGACCGAAAAACATTCAGTCCTTC
V: TRBV6-5; J: TRBJ2-7; D: TRBD1; size: NA; CDR3: CASSSFVDRGHQHNLRAYEQYF; DNA: TGTGCCAGCAGTTCCTTCGTGGACAGGGGGCACCAACACAACCTACGGGCCTACGAGCAGTACTTC
V: TRBV4-3; J: TRBJ2-7; D: NA; size: NA; CDR3: CASSQDRGAPYEQYF; DNA: TGCGCCAGCAGCCAAGATCGGGGGGCACCCTACGAGCAGTACTTC
V: TRBV20-1; J: TRBJ2-3; D: NA; size: NA; CDR3: CSARVPRASGTDTQYF; DNA: TGCAGTGCTAGAGTGCCTAGAGCTAGCGGCACAGATACGCAGTATTTT
V: TRBV7-9; J: TRBJ2-2; D: NA; size: few; CDR3: CASTLGTNTGELFF; DNA: TGTGCCAGCACCCTCGGGACAAACACCGGGGAGCTGTTTTTT
V: TRBV30; J: TRBJ2-1; D: NA; size: few; CDR3: CAWSVIPIYNEQFF; DNA: TGTGCCTGGAGTGTAATCCCCATCTACAATGAGCAGTTCTTC
V: TRBV2; J: TRBJ1-2; D: NA; size: few; CDR3: CASSVRQDTNYGYTF; DNA: TGTGCCAGCAGTGTGCGACAGGATACTAACTATGGCTACACCTTC
V: TRBV4-3; J: TRBJ1-4; D: NA; size: many; CDR3: CASSPGPREKLFF; DNA: TGCGCCAGCAGCCCCGGACCCCGTGAAAAACTGTTTTTT
V: TRBV18; J: TRBJ2-1; D: TRBD2; size: NA; CDR3: CASSLALAGDNEQFF; DNA: TGTGCCAGCTCACTAGCTTTAGCGGGAGACAATGAGCAGTTCTTC
V: TRBV20-1; J: TRBJ1-1; D: NA; size: NA; CDR3: CSARDTPGEAFF; DNA: TGCAGTGCTAGAGATACACCAGGGGAAGCTTTCTTT
V: TRBV13; J: TRBJ2-7; D: NA; size: once; CDR3: CASSPDRMAYEQYF; DNA: TGTGCCAGCAGCCCCGACAGGATGGCCTACGAGCAGTACTTC
V: TRBV19; J: TRBJ2-2; D: TRBD1; size: NA; CDR3: CASSMGGTGDTGELFF; DNA: TGTGCCAGTAGTATGGGGGGGACAGGGGACACCGGGGAGCTGTTTTTT
V: TRBV29-1; J: TRBJ2-7; D: NA; size: NA; CDR3: CSVDLIGLGQYF; DNA: TGCAGCGTTGATCTCATTGGATTGGGGCAGTACTTC
V: TRBV3-1; J: TRBJ2-7; D: NA; size: NA; CDR3: CASSPPRGYEQYF; DNA: TGTGCCAGCAGCCCCCCACGGGGGTACGAGCAGTACTTC
V: TRBV12-3/TRBV12-4; J: TRBJ2-1; D: TRBD2; size: NA; CDR3: CASRRGTSPTSYNEQFF; DNA: TGTGCCAGCAGGCGAGGGACTAGCCCTACGTCTTACAATGAGCAGTTCTTC
V: TRBV7-9; J: TRBJ1-3; D: NA; size: many; CDR3: CASSLVEGGGNTIYF; DNA: TGTGCCAGCAGCTTAGTGGAGGGTGGTGGAAACACCATATATTTT
V: TRBV14; J: TRBJ2-1; D: TRBD2; size: NA; CDR3: CASSQEGAGGIYNEQFF; DNA: TGTGCCAGCAGCCAAGAGGGGGCGGGAGGGATCTACAATGAGCAGTTCTTC
V: TRBV5-1; J: TRBJ2-1; D: NA; size: few; CDR3: CASSSLTTSYNEQFF; DNA: TGCGCCAGCAGCTCCCTGACTACCTCCTACAATGAGCAGTTCTTC
V: TRBV15; J: TRBJ2-4; D: NA; size: NA; CDR3: CATSRVRTVNIQYF; DNA: TGTGCCACCAGCAGAGTGAGGACGGTAAACATTCAGTACTTC
V: TRBV3-1; J: TRBJ2-2; D: TRBD2; size: NA; CDR3: CASSQFFLGTRSTGELFF; DNA: TGTGCCAGCAGCCAATTTTTTCTCGGGACTAGAAGCACCGGGGAGCTGTTTTTT
V: TRBV9; J: TRBJ2-7; D: TRBD1; size: few; CDR3: CASSVGQGEYYEQYF; DNA: TGTGCCAGCAGCGTGGGACAGGGGGAGTACTACGAGCAGTACTTC
V: TRBV27; J: TRBJ2-5; D: TRBD2; size: few; CDR3: CASSLFGGSTIQEAQYF; DNA: TGTGCCAGCAGTCTGTTCGGGGGGTCAACAATCCAAGAGGCCCAGTACTTC
V: TRBV12-3/TRBV12-4; J: TRBJ2-2; D: TRBD2; size: NA; CDR3: CASSLTSGVWTGELFF; DNA: TGTGCCAGCAGTTTAACTAGCGGGGTTTGGACCGGGGAGCTGTTTTTT
V: TRBV5-6; J: TRBJ2-5; D: TRBD2; size: few; CDR3: CASSGGTSGVETQYF; DNA: TGTGCCAGCAGCGGAGGGACTAGCGGTGTCGAGACCCAGTACTTC
V: TRBV29-1; J: TRBJ1-1; D: NA; size: NA; CDR3: CSASDVNTEAFF; DNA: TGCAGCGCCAGTGATGTAAACACTGAAGCTTTCTTT
V: TRBV4-1; J: TRBJ2-5; D: TRBD2; size: NA; CDR3: CASSPPTLAGEETQYF; DNA: TGCGCCAGCAGCCCCCCCACCCTAGCGGGGGAAGAGACCCAGTACTTC
V: TRBV27; J: TRBJ2-1; D: TRBD2; size: few; CDR3: CASGFASGLYNEQFF; DNA: TGTGCCAGCGGTTTTGCTAGCGGCCTCTACAATGAGCAGTTCTTC
V: TRBV27; J: TRBJ1-2; D: NA; size: NA; CDR3: CASSFNTNYGYTF; DNA: TGTGCCAGCAGTTTTAACACCAACTATGGCTACACCTTC
V: TRBV29-1; J: TRBJ2-1; D: NA; size: NA; CDR3: CSVESPGILSGGQFF; DNA: TGCAGCGTTGAATCCCCCGGGATACTGTCGGGTGGGCAGTTCTTC
V: TRBV14; J: TRBJ2-7; D: NA; size: NA; CDR3: CASSRGGFYEQYF; DNA: TGTGCCAGCAGCCGAGGAGGTTTCTACGAGCAGTACTTC
V: TRBV7-6; J: TRBJ1-1; D: NA; size: NA; CDR3: CASSWTELNTEAFF; DNA: TGTGCCAGCAGCTGGACAGAGTTGAACACTGAAGCTTTCTTT
V: TRBV3-1; J: TRBJ2-1; D: TRBD1; size: NA; CDR3: CASSRKTGGNEQFF; DNA: TGTGCCAGCAGCCGGAAGACAGGGGGTAATGAGCAGTTCTTC